These 13 T cell receptor beta chains were all obtained from the same sample, sequenced in a study of identical twins. TCRdb ran MiXCR on the 5' RACE reads and lists one entry per CDR3 protein. The sample yields about 340,000 distinct CDR3 sequences, approximately 8.7% seen once. The sequenced sample consisted of naive T cells sorted from blood. The receptors come from a woman between 45 and 60 years old in good health.

This chain uses TRBV7-8 with TRBJ2-7; 10 positions match TRBD2. Germline assignment: CDR1 SGHVS and CDR2 FQNEAQ. The V gene end was trimmed by 4 bases and the J gene end by 0 bases; junction bases not matched to a gene: 9. This CDR3 region has 17 residues. CDR3 protein: CASSSSGGPNSSYEQYF. CDR3 coding DNA: TGTGCCAGCAGCTCTAGCGGGGGACCCAATAGCTCCTACGAGCAGTACTTC.

This chain joins TRBV29-1 and TRBJ2-2, with D hard to call. V lost 7 bases, J lost 6 bases, and 6 bases lay in between. The CDR3 is 10 amino acids. Germline assignment: CDR1 SQVTM and CDR2 ANQGSEA. This CDR3 is CSAEPGELFF. In nucleotides, the CDR3 is TGCAGCGCCGAGCCCGGGGAGCTGTTTTTT.

The table lists this clonotype with a few counts. The rearrangement joins TRBV20-1 to TRBJ2-5; D not resolved. CDR1 and CDR2 from the germline V gene are DFQATT and SNEGSKA (reference sequence). The CDR3 runs to 14 residues. V dropped 0 bases and J dropped 3 bases, with 11 bases sitting between them. The CDR3 DNA sequence: TGCAGTGCTAGAGATGTTTTAAGGGAAGAGACCCAGTACTTC. Its translation: CSARDVLREETQYF.

This clonotype was counted many times. The V call is TRBV20-1, the J call TRBJ2-3; D is unclear. The V end lost 3 bases, the J end lost 7 bases, and 17 bases lay between the germline ends. The CDR3 consists of 14 residues. The germline CDR1 and CDR2 sequences are DFQATT and SNEGSKA (reference sequence). As DNA, the CDR3 is TGCAGTGCTAGGCTTTCGGCCCGAGAGAATACGCAGTATTTT. It codes for CSARLSARENTQYF.

In this sample, this clonotype turned up a few times. V and J are TRBV21-1 and TRBJ2-1; no check of the table's D call, TRBD2, against the DNA was made. TRBV21-1 corresponds to a pseudogene. This CDR3 has 17 amino acids. The DNA for the CDR3 is TGTGCCAGCAGCAATGAGGGCTTGACTAGCGGGAAGAATGAGCAGTTCTTC. Protein sequence: CASSNEGLTSGKNEQFF.

The chain employs TRBV5-5 and TRBJ2-1; a weak D match, TRBD2 (6 bases). The CDR3 contains 16 residues. Germline CDR1 is SGHKS and CDR2 is YYEKEE (reference sequence). The V end was cut by 4 bases, the J end by 7 bases, with 21 bases between. CDR3 in DNA: TGTGCCAGCAGCGCCCCGGGCGGGACTGTTAGTAATGAGCAGTTCTTC. Translated, it gives CASSAPGGTVSNEQFF.

This chain joins TRBV7-2 and TRBJ1-2, with no clear D. The length of the CDR3 is 13 residues. Trimming removed 3 bases from V and 4 bases from J, with 9 bases in between. Per germline, CDR1 SGHTA and CDR2 FQGNSA. DNA for the CDR3: TGTGCCAGCAGCTTGGGCCCAACCTATGGCTACACCTTC. It specifies CASSLGPTYGYTF.

Details on this clonotype: An end of the junction differs from the germline gene, which may be a read error. The chain is built from TRBV6-6 and TRBJ2-1, with D possibly TRBD2 on 6 matching bases. The CDR3 covers 12 residues. The germline CDR1 and CDR2 sequences are MNHNY and SVGAGI (reference sequence). Here the CDR3 DNA reads TGTGCCAGCATCGGGTTGGGCGGGACCGGTTCTTTC. It codes for CASIGLGGTGSF.

This clonotype was observed at least ten times. This chain connects TRBV24-1 to TRBJ2-1, with D tentatively TRBD2 (6 bases). The CDR3 covers 16 residues. Trimming removed 7 bases at V and 5 bases at J, with 20 bases between. The germline gives CDR1 KGHDR, CDR2 SFDVKD. The CDR3 here is CATSLPGLRGNNEQFF. CDR3 in DNA: TGTGCCACCAGCCTACCGGGACTTCGGGGAAACAATGAGCAGTTCTTC.

The rearrangement joins TRBV20-1 to TRBJ2-3, with D hard to call. Germline values: CDR1 DFQATT, CDR2 SNEGSKA (reference sequence). V was cut by 1 base and J by 4 bases, with 6 bases left in between. CDR3 length: 12 residues. CDR3 nucleotides: TGCAGTGCTAGAGGGACCCCAGATACGCAGTATTTT. Protein product: CSARGTPDTQYF.

The sample holds many counts of this clonotype. This chain uses TRBV15 with TRBJ2-1; D is unresolved. CDR1 is LNHNV, CDR2 YYDKDF, per germline (reference sequence). Trimming left V 1 base short and J 7 bases short, with 5 bases between. CDR3 length: 12 amino acids. This chain's CDR3 is CATSRVGNEQFF. The CDR3 bases are TGTGCCACCAGCAGAGTAGGAAATGAGCAGTTCTTC.

This clonotype was observed many times. One junction end disagrees with the germline gene, perhaps due to a read error. This rearrangement joins TRBV6-5 to TRBJ2-1, with unresolved D. Germline-derived CDR1 and CDR2 are MNHEY and SVGAGI. CDR3 size: 12 residues. Here the CDR3 DNA reads TGTGCCAGCAGTGACTCCTACAATGAGCAGTTCTTC. It encodes CASSDSYNEQFF.

This clonotype appeared a few times. DNA of the CDR3: TGTGCCAGCAGCTTAGTCCGCCGGCGCGAGACCCAGTACTTC. It translates to CASSLVRRRETQYF. The chain links TRBV7-2 to TRBJ2-5; D ambiguous. V shed 1 base and J shed 5 bases, with 11 bases lying between them. The CDR3 length is 14 residues. Per the germline V gene, CDR1 is SGHTA and CDR2 is FQGNSA.